The rows below give T cell receptor beta chains drawn from one sample of a study of shared clonotypes between healthy human individuals. The data were produced by immunoSEQ multiplex PCR, yet TCRdb's version contains in-frame clones alone and is incomplete. The table lists over a million clones, roughly 80% of them singletons, with about 1.5% in the top ten. Material for sequencing was memory CD4+ T cells sorted from blood. The receptors come from a man aged 18 to 35 in good health. Each CDR3 is given with its conserved first and last residue. The D gene is left open where the match is weak. Not every row has a clone size; where given, it reads once, few, many or a size class.

J gene: TRBJ1-2
clone size: .
V gene: TRBV5-1
D gene: .
CDR3 DNA: TGCGCCAGCAGCTCCGGGACATTCTATGGCTACACCTTC
CDR3 protein: CASSSGTFYGYTF

J gene: TRBJ2-1
clone size: .
V gene: TRBV18
D gene: TRBD1
CDR3 DNA: TGTGCCAGCTCACTTGACAGGGCCGGTGAGCAGTTCTTC
CDR3 protein: CASSLDRAGEQFF

J gene: TRBJ2-1
clone size: .
V gene: TRBV4-1
D gene: TRBD2
CDR3 DNA: TGCGCCAGCAGCCAAGATCTTCTAGCGGGGGGGGACGAGTTCTTC
CDR3 protein: CASSQDLLAGGDEFF

J gene: TRBJ1-4
clone size: .
V gene: TRBV6-1
D gene: .
CDR3 DNA: TGTGCCAGCAGACCTCTGGGAGAAAAACTGTTTTTT
CDR3 protein: CASRPLGEKLFF

J gene: TRBJ1-1
clone size: .
V gene: TRBV19
D gene: TRBD1
CDR3 DNA: TGTGCCAGTAGTATCGGGACAGGGGGTGTGAACACTGAAGCTTTCTTT
CDR3 protein: CASSIGTGGVNTEAFF

J gene: TRBJ2-5
clone size: .
V gene: TRBV5-1
D gene: .
CDR3 DNA: TGCGCCAGCAGCTTGGCCGGAAACCCCCAAGAGACCCAGTACTTC
CDR3 protein: CASSLAGNPQETQYF

J gene: TRBJ1-2
clone size: .
V gene: TRBV5-8
D gene: .
CDR3 DNA: TGTGCCAGCAGCTTGTACAGGGCCCTCTATGGCTACACCTTC
CDR3 protein: CASSLYRALYGYTF

J gene: TRBJ1-2
clone size: .
V gene: TRBV19
D gene: TRBD1
CDR3 DNA: TGTGCCAGTAGTACGCCCGGGACAGGGGGCCGCTATGGCTACACCTTC
CDR3 protein: CASSTPGTGGRYGYTF

J gene: TRBJ1-6
clone size: .
V gene: TRBV19
D gene: .
CDR3 DNA: TGTGCCAGTAGTACCGGAACCGCTAATTCACCCCTCCACTTT
CDR3 protein: CASSTGTANSPLHF

J gene: TRBJ2-3
clone size: .
V gene: TRBV5-1
D gene: .
CDR3 DNA: TGCGCCAGCAGTCGTGACAGCACAGATACGCAGTATTTT
CDR3 protein: CASSRDSTDTQYF

J gene: TRBJ1-2
clone size: .
V gene: TRBV6-5
D gene: .
CDR3 DNA: TGTGCCAGCACCTCCCGGAGAGGGTCCTATGGCTACACCTTC
CDR3 protein: CASTSRRGSYGYTF

J gene: TRBJ1-2
clone size: .
V gene: TRBV6-1
D gene: .
CDR3 DNA: TGTGCCAGCAGTGCGGGCCCAGCGATATTTGGCTACACCTTC
CDR3 protein: CASSAGPAIFGYTF

J gene: TRBJ2-2
clone size: .
V gene: TRBV10-3
D gene: TRBD2
CDR3 DNA: TGTGCCATCAGGAAGACTAGCGGGGACACCGGGGAGCTGTTTTTT
CDR3 protein: CAIRKTSGDTGELFF

J gene: TRBJ2-7
clone size: few
V gene: TRBV5-1
D gene: TRBD2
CDR3 DNA: TGCGCCAGCAGCTTGGGACAAACCGGGACTAGCGGGAGGGCCCACGAGCAGTACTTC
CDR3 protein: CASSLGQTGTSGRAHEQYF

J gene: TRBJ2-6
clone size: .
V gene: TRBV19
D gene: .
CDR3 DNA: TGTGCCAGTAAGGCAGGGCCTCACTCTGGGGCCAACGTCCTGACTTTC
CDR3 protein: CASKAGPHSGANVLTF

J gene: TRBJ2-7
clone size: .
V gene: TRBV19
D gene: TRBD1
CDR3 DNA: TGTGCCAGTAGTATCGGGACAGGGTCCTACGAGCAGTACTTC
CDR3 protein: CASSIGTGSYEQYF

J gene: TRBJ2-7
clone size: once
V gene: TRBV7-8
D gene: TRBD2
CDR3 DNA: TGTGCCAGCAGCTTAGCTGTGAACGGATTTCTAGCGGGGGACTACGAGCAGTACTTC
CDR3 protein: CASSLAVNGFLAGDYEQYF

J gene: TRBJ2-3
clone size: .
V gene: TRBV5-1
D gene: .
CDR3 DNA: TGCGCCAGCAGCCTGGACAGCCGCACAGATACGCAGTATTTT
CDR3 protein: CASSLDSRTDTQYF

J gene: TRBJ1-2
clone size: .
V gene: TRBV18
D gene: .
CDR3 DNA: TGTGCCAGCTCACCCGGACAGTCTAACTATGGCTACACCTTC
CDR3 protein: CASSPGQSNYGYTF

J gene: TRBJ2-3
clone size: .
V gene: TRBV29-1
D gene: TRBD2
CDR3 DNA: TGCAGCGTCGAGGGACTAGCGAGCACAGATACGCAGTATTTT
CDR3 protein: CSVEGLASTDTQYF

J gene: TRBJ2-1
clone size: .
V gene: TRBV6-1
D gene: .
CDR3 DNA: TGTGCCAGCAGGAGGGACTTCGGGGCCGGTGCTGAGCAGTTCTTC
CDR3 protein: CASRRDFGAGAEQFF

J gene: TRBJ2-7
clone size: .
V gene: TRBV2
D gene: .
CDR3 DNA: TGTGCCAGCAGTGTGGCAGTTAAGGGGTACGAGCAGTACTTC
CDR3 protein: CASSVAVKGYEQYF

J gene: TRBJ2-3
clone size: .
V gene: TRBV28
D gene: .
CDR3 DNA: TGTGCCAGCAGTTCTAACGCGGGGCGTGCAGATACGCAGTATTTT
CDR3 protein: CASSSNAGRADTQYF

J gene: TRBJ2-5
clone size: once
V gene: TRBV6-5
D gene: TRBD2
CDR3 DNA: TGTGCCAGCAGACTAGCGGGGGCACTTCAAGAGACCCAGTACTTC
CDR3 protein: CASRLAGALQETQYF

J gene: TRBJ2-6
clone size: .
V gene: TRBV2
D gene: .
CDR3 DNA: TGTGCCAGTTATCGGACGGCCGCCGGCGGGGCCAACGTCCTGACTTTC
CDR3 protein: CASYRTAAGGANVLTF

J gene: TRBJ1-3
clone size: .
V gene: TRBV10-2
D gene: .
CDR3 DNA: TGCGCCAGCAGTGAAATCAGTTATGGGGGTTCTGGTGGAAACACCATATATTTT
CDR3 protein: CASSEISYGGSGGNTIYF

J gene: TRBJ1-1
clone size: .
V gene: TRBV7-6
D gene: TRBD1
CDR3 DNA: TGTGCCAGCAGCTCAACGACAGGGATGAACACTGAAGCTTTCTTT
CDR3 protein: CASSSTTGMNTEAFF

J gene: TRBJ1-3
clone size: .
V gene: TRBV28
D gene: .
CDR3 DNA: TGTGCCAGCAGTTTATACGGCTCTGGAAACACCATATATTTT
CDR3 protein: CASSLYGSGNTIYF

J gene: TRBJ2-6
clone size: once
V gene: TRBV7-8
D gene: TRBD1
CDR3 DNA: TGTGCCAGCAGCTTAGAAGGGACGACAGGGGGCTCTGGGGCCAACGTCCTGACTTTC
CDR3 protein: CASSLEGTTGGSGANVLTF

J gene: TRBJ2-1
clone size: .
V gene: TRBV7-2
D gene: .
CDR3 DNA: TGTGCCAGCAGCTTAATCAGTAATGAGCAGTTCTTC
CDR3 protein: CASSLISNEQFF

J gene: TRBJ2-7
clone size: .
V gene: TRBV7-6
D gene: TRBD1
CDR3 DNA: TGTGCCAGCAGCCCGAGGACAGGGCCCCCCTACGAGCAGTACTTC
CDR3 protein: CASSPRTGPPYEQYF

J gene: TRBJ2-3
clone size: few
V gene: TRBV4-1
D gene: .
CDR3 DNA: TGCGCCAGCAGCCAAGATTGGGGCACAGATACGCAGTATTTT
CDR3 protein: CASSQDWGTDTQYF

J gene: TRBJ1-6
clone size: .
V gene: TRBV2
D gene: .
CDR3 DNA: TGTGCCAGCAACCGGGGGCAAGTATATAATTCACCCCTCCACTTT
CDR3 protein: CASNRGQVYNSPLHF

J gene: TRBJ1-2
clone size: .
V gene: TRBV27
D gene: .
CDR3 DNA: TGTGCCAGCAGACCCCACAGCATCCTTGGCTACACCTTC
CDR3 protein: CASRPHSILGYTF

J gene: TRBJ1-5
clone size: .
V gene: TRBV6-1
D gene: .
CDR3 DNA: TGTGCCAGCACATCCCGAAGCAATCAGCCCCAGCATTTT
CDR3 protein: CASTSRSNQPQHF

J gene: TRBJ2-7
clone size: .
V gene: TRBV18
D gene: TRBD2
CDR3 DNA: TGTGCCAGCTCACCGGGACTAGCCTACGAGCAGTACTTC
CDR3 protein: CASSPGLAYEQYF

J gene: TRBJ1-3
clone size: once
V gene: TRBV2
D gene: TRBD1
CDR3 DNA: TGTGCCAGCTGCCCAGGGGGTGACGGAAACACCATATATTTT
CDR3 protein: CASCPGGDGNTIYF

J gene: TRBJ1-1
clone size: .
V gene: TRBV18
D gene: .
CDR3 DNA: TGTGCCAGCTCACCGGGCCTTAACAGGGAAGCTGAAGCTTTCTTT
CDR3 protein: CASSPGLNREAEAFF

J gene: TRBJ1-1
clone size: .
V gene: TRBV18
D gene: .
CDR3 DNA: TGTGCCAGCTCGCGGGGGGTGGGCGGCACTGAAGCTTTCTTT
CDR3 protein: CASSRGVGGTEAFF

J gene: TRBJ1-2
clone size: .
V gene: TRBV11-2
D gene: .
CDR3 DNA: TGTGCCAGCACCTGGGGAAAATTGGCGGATGGCTACACCTTC
CDR3 protein: CASTWGKLADGYTF

J gene: TRBJ1-4
clone size: .
V gene: TRBV4-1
D gene: .
CDR3 DNA: TGCGCCAGCAGCCAAGATGGAACAGGGTTAAATGAAAAACTGTTTTTT
CDR3 protein: CASSQDGTGLNEKLFF

J gene: TRBJ2-1
clone size: .
V gene: TRBV7-7
D gene: TRBD2
CDR3 DNA: TGTGCTAGCAGCTTAGGGCGGGAGGGCCGAAATGAGCAGTTCTTC
CDR3 protein: CASSLGREGRNEQFF

J gene: TRBJ2-7
clone size: .
V gene: TRBV18
D gene: .
CDR3 DNA: TGTGCCAGCTCACCACCGGCAGCCCACTCCTACGAGCAGTACTTC
CDR3 protein: CASSPPAAHSYEQYF

J gene: TRBJ1-2
clone size: .
V gene: TRBV15
D gene: .
CDR3 DNA: TGTGCCACCAGCCGGGAGCCTAACTATGGCTACACCTTC
CDR3 protein: CATSREPNYGYTF

J gene: TRBJ2-7
clone size: few
V gene: TRBV6-6
D gene: TRBD1
CDR3 DNA: TGTGCCAGCAGACCGGGACAGGCCTACGAGCAGTACTTC
CDR3 protein: CASRPGQAYEQYF

J gene: TRBJ1-5
clone size: .
V gene: TRBV28
D gene: .
CDR3 DNA: TGTGCCAGCAGTTTACGAGCAGGCGGCAATCAGCCCCAGCATTTT
CDR3 protein: CASSLRAGGNQPQHF

J gene: TRBJ1-1
clone size: .
V gene: TRBV11-2
D gene: .
CDR3 DNA: TGTGCCAGCAGCGTTCAGACAGGAGGGCTTACTGAAGCTTTCTTT
CDR3 protein: CASSVQTGGLTEAFF

J gene: TRBJ1-2
clone size: .
V gene: TRBV5-4
D gene: .
CDR3 DNA: TGTGCCAGCAGCTTGAGCGACCGACCTAACTATGGCTACACCTTC
CDR3 protein: CASSLSDRPNYGYTF